This TCR beta chain was documented in a study of blood T cell repertoires in COVID-19. Study details: Spain, Italy and the United States supplied samples that represented acute and convalescent COVID-19. The analysed material was cDNA or gDNA that came from T cells, B-cell-depleted T cells, or PBMCs.

In its sample, this clone is medium-sized. CDR1 is LNHDA, CDR2 SQIVND, per germline (reference sequence). V lost 5 bases and J 4 bases, leaving 15 bases between the germline ends. The CDR3 contains 15 residues. The authors' processing: For nucleated cells, counts were estimated from reference gene primer amplification. Using immunoSEQ multiplex PCR, the repertoire was profiled, and TCRdb retains in-frame clones only, with some absent. V and J calls and clone size follow that table, whereas D and trimming were derived from the DNA. The profile shows some 20,000 clones, 86% of them singletons. This chain connects TRBV19 to TRBJ1-5, with D possibly TRBD1 on 6 matching bases. The sample comprised peripheral blood. The clonotype comes from a human donor in a cohort sampled during active COVID-19. CDR3 in amino acids: CASSGQWQGNQPQHF. Written as DNA, the CDR3 is TGTGCCAGTAGTGGTCAGTGGCAGGGGAATCAGCCCCAGCATTTT.